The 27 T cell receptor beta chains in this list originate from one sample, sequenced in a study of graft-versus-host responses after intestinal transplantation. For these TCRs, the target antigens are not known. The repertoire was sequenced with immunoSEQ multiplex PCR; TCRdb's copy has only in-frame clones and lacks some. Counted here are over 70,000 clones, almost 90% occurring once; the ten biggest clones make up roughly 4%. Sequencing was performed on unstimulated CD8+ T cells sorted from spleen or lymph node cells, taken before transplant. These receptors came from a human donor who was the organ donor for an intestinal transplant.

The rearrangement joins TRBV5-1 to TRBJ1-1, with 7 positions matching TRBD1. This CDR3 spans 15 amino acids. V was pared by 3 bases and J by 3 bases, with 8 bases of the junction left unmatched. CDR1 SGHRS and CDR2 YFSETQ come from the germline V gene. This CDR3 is CASSSYRDSDTEAFF. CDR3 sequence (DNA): TGCGCCAGCAGCTCGTACCGGGACAGCGACACTGAAGCTTTCTTT.

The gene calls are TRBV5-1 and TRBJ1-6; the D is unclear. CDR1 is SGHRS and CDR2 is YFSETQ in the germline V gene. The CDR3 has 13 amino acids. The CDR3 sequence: CALTSPYNSPLHF. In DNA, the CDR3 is TGCGCTCTTACTTCCCCCTATAATTCACCCCTCCACTTT.

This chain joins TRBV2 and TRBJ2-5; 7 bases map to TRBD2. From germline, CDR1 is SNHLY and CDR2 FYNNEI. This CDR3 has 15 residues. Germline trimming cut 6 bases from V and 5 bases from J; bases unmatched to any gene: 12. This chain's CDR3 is CASSDTGGVGETQYF. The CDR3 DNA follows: TGTGCCAGCAGCGACACGGGGGGTGTAGGGGAGACCCAGTACTTC.

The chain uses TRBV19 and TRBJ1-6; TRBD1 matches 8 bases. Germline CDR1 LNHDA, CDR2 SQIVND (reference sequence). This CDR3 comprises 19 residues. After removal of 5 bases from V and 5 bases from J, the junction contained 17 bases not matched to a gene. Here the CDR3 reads CASSVQHWAGGWDNSPLHF. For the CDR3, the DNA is TGTGCCAGTAGTGTACAACACTGGGCAGGGGGCTGGGATAATTCACCCCTCCACTTT.

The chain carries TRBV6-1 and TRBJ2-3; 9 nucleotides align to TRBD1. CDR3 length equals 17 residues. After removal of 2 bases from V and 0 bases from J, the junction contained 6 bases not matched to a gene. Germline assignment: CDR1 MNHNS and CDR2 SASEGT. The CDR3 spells CASSERLTGGSTDTQYF. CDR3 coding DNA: TGTGCCAGCAGTGAACGCCTGACAGGGGGTAGCACAGATACGCAGTATTTT.

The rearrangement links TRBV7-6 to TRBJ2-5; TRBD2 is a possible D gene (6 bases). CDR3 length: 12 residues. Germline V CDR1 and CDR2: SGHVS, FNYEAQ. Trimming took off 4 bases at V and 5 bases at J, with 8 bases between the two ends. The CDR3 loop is CASSYSGETQYF. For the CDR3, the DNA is TGTGCCAGCAGCTACAGCGGGGAGACCCAGTACTTC.

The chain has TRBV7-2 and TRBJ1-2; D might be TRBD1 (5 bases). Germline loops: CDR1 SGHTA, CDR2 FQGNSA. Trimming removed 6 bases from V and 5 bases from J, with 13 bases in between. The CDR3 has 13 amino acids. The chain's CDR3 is CASRGFQGYGYTF. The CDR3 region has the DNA TGTGCCAGCAGAGGATTCCAGGGTTATGGCTACACCTTC.

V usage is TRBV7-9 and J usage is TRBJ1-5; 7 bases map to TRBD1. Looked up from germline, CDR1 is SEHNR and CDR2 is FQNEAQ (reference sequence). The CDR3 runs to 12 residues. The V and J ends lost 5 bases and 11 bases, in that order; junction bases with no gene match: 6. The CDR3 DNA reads TGTGCCAGCAGCCACTCGACAGGGTCCCAGCATTTT. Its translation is CASSHSTGSQHF.

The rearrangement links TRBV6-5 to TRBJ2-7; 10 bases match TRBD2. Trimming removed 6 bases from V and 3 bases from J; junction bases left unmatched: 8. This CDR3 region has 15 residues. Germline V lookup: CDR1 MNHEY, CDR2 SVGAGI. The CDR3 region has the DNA TGTGCCAGCAGCGTCTTAGCGGGGGGTTACTACGAGCAGTACGTC. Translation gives CASSVLAGGYYEQYV.

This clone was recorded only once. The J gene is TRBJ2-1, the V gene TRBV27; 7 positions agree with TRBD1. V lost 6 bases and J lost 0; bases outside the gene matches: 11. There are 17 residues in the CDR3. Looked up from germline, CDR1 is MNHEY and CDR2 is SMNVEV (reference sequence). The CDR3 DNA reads TGTGCCAGCAGCGGGGCAGGGGGATCTTACTCCTACAATGAGCAGTTCTTC. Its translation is CASSGAGGSYSYNEQFF.

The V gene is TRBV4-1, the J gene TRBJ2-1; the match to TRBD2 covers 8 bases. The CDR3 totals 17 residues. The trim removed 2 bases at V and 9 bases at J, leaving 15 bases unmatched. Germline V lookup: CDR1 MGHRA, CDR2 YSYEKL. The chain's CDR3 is CASSQTLSGGPYGEQFF. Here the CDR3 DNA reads TGCGCCAGCAGCCAAACGCTATCGGGGGGGCCGTACGGTGAGCAGTTCTTC.

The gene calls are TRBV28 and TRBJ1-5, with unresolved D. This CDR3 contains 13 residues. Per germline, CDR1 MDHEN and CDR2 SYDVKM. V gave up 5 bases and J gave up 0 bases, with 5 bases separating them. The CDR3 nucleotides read TGTGCCAGCAGTGGGAGTAGCAATCAGCCCCAGCATTTT. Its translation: CASSGSSNQPQHF.

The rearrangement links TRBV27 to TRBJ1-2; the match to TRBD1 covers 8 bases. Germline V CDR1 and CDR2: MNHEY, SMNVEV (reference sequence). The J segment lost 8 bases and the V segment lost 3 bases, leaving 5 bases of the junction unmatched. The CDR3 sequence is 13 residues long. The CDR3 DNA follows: TGTGCCAGCAGTTTTCTACCAGGGGGCGGCTACACCTTC. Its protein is CASSFLPGGGYTF.

CDR3 residues: CASSKIQGSEQFF. DNA for the CDR3: TGTGCCAGCAGTAAAATACAGGGATCTGAGCAGTTCTTC. The chain links TRBV27 to TRBJ2-1; TRBD1 is a possible D gene (6 bases). This CDR3 is built from 13 residues. Germline CDR1 and CDR2: MNHEY and SMNVEV (reference sequence). The V and J ends lost 5 bases and 9 bases respectively, with 14 bases between them.

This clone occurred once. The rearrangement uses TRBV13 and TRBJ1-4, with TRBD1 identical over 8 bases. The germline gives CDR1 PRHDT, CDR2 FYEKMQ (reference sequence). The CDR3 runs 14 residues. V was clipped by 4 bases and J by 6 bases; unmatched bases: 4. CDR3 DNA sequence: TGTGCCAGCAGCTCCAGGGGGCTTGATGAAAAACTGTTTTTT. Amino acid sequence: CASSSRGLDEKLFF.

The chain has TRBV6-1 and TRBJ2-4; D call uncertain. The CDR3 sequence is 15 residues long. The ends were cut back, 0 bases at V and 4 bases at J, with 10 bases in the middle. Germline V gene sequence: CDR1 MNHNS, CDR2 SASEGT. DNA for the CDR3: TGTGCCAGCAGTGAAGCGCGGTACGGAAAAAACATTCAGTACTTC. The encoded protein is CASSEARYGKNIQYF.

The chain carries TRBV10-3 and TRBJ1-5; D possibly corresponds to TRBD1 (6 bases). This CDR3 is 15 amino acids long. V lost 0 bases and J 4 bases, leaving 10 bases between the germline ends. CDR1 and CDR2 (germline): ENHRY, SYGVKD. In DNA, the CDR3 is TGTGCCATCAGTGAGTCGGCAGGGGTGAATCAGCCCCAGCATTTT. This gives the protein CAISESAGVNQPQHF.

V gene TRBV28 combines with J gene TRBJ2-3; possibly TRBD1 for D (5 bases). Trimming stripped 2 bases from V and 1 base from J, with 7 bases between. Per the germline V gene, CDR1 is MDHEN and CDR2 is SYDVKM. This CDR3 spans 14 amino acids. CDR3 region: CASSLVQGTDTQYF. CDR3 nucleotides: TGTGCCAGCAGTTTAGTACAGGGCACAGATACGCAGTATTTT.

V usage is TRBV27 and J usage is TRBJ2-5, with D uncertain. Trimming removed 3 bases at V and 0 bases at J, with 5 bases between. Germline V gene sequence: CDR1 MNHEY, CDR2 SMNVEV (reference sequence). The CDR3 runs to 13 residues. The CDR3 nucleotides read TGTGCCAGCAGTTTCGTGTACCAAGAGACCCAGTACTTC. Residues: CASSFVYQETQYF.

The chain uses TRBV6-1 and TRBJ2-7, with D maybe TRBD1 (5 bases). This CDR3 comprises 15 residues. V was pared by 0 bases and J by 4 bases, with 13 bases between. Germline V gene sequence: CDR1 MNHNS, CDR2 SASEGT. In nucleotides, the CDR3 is TGTGCCAGCAGTGAAGCTCGCAGGGTTGAGTACGAGCAGTACGTC. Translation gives CASSEARRVEYEQYV.

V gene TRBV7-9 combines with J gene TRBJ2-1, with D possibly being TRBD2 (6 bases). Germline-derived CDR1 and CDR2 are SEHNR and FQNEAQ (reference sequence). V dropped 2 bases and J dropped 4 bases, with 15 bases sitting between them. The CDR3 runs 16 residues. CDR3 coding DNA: TGTGCCAGCAGCTTAATCCCGGTAGCGGAATACAATGAGCAGTTCTTC. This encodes CASSLIPVAEYNEQFF.

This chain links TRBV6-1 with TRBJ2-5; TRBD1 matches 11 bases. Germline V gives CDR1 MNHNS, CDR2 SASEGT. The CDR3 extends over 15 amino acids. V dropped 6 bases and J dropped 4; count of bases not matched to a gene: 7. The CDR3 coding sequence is TGTGCCAGCAGGGGGGGACAGGGGGATTTAGAGACCCAGTACTTC. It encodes CASRGGQGDLETQYF.

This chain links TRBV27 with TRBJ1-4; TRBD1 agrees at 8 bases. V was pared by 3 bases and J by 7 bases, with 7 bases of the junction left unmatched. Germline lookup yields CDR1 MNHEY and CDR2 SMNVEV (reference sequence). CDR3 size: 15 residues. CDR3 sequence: CASSLAPGGGEKLFF. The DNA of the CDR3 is TGTGCCAGCAGTTTGGCCCCAGGGGGCGGTGAAAAACTGTTTTTT.

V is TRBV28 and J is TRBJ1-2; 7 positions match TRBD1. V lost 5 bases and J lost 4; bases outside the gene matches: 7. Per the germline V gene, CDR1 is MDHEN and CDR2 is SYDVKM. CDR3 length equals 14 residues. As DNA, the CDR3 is TGTGCCAGCAGTGTTGGACAGGACGGCTATGGCTACACCTTC. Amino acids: CASSVGQDGYGYTF.

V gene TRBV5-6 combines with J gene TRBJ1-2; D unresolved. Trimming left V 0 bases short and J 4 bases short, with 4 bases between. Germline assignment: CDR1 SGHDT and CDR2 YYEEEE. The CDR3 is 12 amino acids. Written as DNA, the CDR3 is TGTGCCAGCAGCTTGGCCCTCTATGGCTACACCTTC. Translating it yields CASSLALYGYTF.

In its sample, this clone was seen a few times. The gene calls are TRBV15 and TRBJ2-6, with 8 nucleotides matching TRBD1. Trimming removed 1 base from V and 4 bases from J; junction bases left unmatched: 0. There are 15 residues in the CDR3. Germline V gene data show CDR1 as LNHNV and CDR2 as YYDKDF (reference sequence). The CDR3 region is CATSRGQGGANVLTF. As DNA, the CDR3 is TGTGCCACCAGCAGAGGACAGGGGGGGGCCAACGTCCTGACTTTC.

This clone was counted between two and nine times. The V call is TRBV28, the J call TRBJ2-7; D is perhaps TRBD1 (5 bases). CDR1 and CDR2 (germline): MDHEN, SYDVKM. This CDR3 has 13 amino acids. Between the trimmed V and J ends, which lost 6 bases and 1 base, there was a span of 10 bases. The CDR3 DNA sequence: TGTGCCAGCAGCCTGACAGCTTCCTACGAGCAGTACGTC. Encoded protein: CASSLTASYEQYV.